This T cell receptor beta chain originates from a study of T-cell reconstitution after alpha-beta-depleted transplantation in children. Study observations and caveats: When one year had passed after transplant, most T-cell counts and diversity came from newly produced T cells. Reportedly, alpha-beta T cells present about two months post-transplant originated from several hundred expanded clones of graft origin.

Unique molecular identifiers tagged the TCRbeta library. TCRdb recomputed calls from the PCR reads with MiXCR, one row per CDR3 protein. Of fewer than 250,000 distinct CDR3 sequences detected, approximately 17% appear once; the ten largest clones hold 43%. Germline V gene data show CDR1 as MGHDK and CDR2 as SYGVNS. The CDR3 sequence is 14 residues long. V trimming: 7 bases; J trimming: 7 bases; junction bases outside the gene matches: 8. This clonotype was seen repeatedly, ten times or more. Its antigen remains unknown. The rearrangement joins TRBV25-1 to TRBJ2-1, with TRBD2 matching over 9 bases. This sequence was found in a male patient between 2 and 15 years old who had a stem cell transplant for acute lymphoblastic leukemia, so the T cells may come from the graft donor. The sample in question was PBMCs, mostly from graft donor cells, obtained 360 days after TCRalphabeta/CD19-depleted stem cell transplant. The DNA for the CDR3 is TGTGCCAGCAATCGGCGGGGGGGCCGTAATGAGCAGTTCTTC. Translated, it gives CASNRRGGRNEQFF.